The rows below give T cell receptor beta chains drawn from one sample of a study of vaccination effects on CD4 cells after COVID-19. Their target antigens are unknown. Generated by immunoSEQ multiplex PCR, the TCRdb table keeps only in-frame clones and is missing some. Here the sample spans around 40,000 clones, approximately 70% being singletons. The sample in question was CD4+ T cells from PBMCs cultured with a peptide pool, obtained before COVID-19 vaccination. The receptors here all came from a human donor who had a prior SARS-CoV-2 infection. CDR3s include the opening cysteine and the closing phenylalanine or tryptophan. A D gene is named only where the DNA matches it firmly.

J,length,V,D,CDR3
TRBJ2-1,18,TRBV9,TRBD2,CASSTPYGASGAYNEQFF
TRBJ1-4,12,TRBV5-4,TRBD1,CASSRTGGELFF
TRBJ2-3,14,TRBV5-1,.,CASSWAGSTDTQYF
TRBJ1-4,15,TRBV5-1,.,CASSTTTASNEKLFF
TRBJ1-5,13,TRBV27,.,CASSLSTGLPQHF
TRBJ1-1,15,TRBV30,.,CAWSFGGTEGTEAFF
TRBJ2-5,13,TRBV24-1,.,CATSDGPEETQYF
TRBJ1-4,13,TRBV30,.,CAWKGSPNEKLFF
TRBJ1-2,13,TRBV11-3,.,CASSTGSNYGYTF
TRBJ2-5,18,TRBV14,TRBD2,CASSKRSGGAGFGETQYF
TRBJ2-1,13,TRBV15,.,CATSRVGFRQQFF
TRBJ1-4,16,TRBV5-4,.,CASSKQSQGTNEKLFF
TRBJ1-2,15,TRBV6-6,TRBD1,CASSYGSTGAWGYTF
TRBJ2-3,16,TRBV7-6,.,CASSLGPLSSTDTQYF